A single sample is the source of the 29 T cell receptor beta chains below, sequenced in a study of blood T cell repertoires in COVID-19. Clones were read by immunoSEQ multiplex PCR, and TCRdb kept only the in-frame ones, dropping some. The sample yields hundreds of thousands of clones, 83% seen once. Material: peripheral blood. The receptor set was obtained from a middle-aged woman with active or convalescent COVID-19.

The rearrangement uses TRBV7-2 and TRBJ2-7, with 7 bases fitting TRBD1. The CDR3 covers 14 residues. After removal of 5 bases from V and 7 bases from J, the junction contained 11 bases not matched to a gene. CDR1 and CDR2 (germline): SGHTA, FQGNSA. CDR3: CASSARQGFGEQYF. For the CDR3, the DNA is TGTGCCAGCAGCGCACGACAGGGTTTTGGAGAGCAGTACTTC.

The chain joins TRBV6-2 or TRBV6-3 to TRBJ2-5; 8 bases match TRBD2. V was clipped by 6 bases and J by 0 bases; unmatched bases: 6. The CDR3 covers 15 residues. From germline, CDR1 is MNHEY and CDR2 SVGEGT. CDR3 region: CASSLLAAYQETQYF. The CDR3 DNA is TGTGCCAGCAGCCTACTAGCGGCGTACCAAGAGACCCAGTACTTC.

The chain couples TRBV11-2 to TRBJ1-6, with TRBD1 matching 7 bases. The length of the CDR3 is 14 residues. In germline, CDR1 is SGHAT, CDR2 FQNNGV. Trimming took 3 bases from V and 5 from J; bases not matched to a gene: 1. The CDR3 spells CASSFTGDNSPLHF. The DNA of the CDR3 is TGTGCCAGCAGCTTTACAGGGGATAATTCACCCCTCCACTTT.

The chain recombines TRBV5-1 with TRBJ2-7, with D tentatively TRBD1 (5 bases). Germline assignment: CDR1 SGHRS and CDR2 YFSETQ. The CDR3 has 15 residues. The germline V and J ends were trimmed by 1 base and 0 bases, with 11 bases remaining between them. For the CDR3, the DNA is TGCGCCAGCAGCTTGTACTCAGGGCACTCCTACGAGCAGTACTTC. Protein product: CASSLYSGHSYEQYF.

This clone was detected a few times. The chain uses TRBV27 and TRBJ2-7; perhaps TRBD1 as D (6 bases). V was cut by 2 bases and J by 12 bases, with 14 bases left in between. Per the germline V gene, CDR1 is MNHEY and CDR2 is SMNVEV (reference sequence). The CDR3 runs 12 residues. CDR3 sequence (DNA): TGTGCCAGCAGTTTAACCAGCTCGACAGGGTACTTC. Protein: CASSLTSSTGYF.

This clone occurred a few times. DNA of the CDR3: TGTGCCAGCGGGACACAGGGATCGAGCAATCAGCCCCAGCATTTT. Translated: CASGTQGSSNQPQHF. The chain couples TRBV25-1 to TRBJ1-5; a possible D gene is TRBD1 (6 bases). The germline CDR1 and CDR2 sequences are MGHDK and SYGVNS. The V end was cut by 8 bases, the J end by 1 base, with 15 bases between. The CDR3 length is 15 residues.

The CDR3 loop is CASTEMGPPTEAFF. For the CDR3, the DNA is TGTGCCAGCACGGAGATGGGGCCGCCTACTGAAGCTTTCTTT. The V and J genes are TRBV25-1 and TRBJ1-1; D is possibly TRBD1 (5 bases). The V gene's germline CDR1 is MGHDK and CDR2 SYGVNS. The CDR3 length is 14 residues. V dropped 7 bases and J dropped 5 bases, with 17 bases sitting between them.

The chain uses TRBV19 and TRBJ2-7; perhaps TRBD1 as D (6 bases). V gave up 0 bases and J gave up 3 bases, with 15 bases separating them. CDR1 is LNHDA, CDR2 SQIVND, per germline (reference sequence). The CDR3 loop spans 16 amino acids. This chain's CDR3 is CASSIEAGALIYEQYF. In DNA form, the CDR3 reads TGTGCCAGTAGTATAGAGGCAGGGGCGTTGATCTACGAGCAGTACTTC.

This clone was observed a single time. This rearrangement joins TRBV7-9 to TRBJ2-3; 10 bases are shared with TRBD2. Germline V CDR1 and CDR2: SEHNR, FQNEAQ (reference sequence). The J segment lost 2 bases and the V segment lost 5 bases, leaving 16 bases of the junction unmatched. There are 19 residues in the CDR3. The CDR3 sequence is CASSQLRAGGRLHTDTQYF. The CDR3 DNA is TGTGCCAGCAGCCAATTAAGAGCGGGGGGGCGACTCCACACAGATACGCAGTATTTT.

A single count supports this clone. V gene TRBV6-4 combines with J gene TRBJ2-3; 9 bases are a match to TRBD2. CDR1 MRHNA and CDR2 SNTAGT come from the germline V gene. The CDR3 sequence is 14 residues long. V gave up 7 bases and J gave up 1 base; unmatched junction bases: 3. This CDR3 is CASKPSGGTDTQYF. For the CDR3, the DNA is TGTGCCAGCAAGCCTAGCGGGGGCACAGATACGCAGTATTTT.

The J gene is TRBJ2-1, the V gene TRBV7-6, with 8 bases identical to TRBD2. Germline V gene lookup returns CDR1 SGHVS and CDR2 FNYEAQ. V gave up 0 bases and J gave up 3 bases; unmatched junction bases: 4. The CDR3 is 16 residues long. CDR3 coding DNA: TGTGCCAGCAGCTTAGCGGGCGCGGGGGGCTACAATGAGCAGTTCTTC. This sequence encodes CASSLAGAGGYNEQFF. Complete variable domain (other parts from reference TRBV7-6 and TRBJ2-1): GAGVSQSPRYKVTKRGQDVALRCDPISGHVSLYWYRQALGQGPEFLTYFNYEAQQDKSGLPNDRFSAERPEGSISTLTIQRTEQRDSAMYRCASSLAGAGGYNEQFFGPGTRLTVL.

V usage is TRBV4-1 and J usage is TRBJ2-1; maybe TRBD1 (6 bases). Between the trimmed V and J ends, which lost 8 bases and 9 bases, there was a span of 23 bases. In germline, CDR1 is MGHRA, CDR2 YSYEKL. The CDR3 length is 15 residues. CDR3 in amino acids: CASSTSGDIGTEQFF. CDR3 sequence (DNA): TGCGCCAGCTCGACTTCAGGGGACATAGGGACTGAGCAGTTCTTC.

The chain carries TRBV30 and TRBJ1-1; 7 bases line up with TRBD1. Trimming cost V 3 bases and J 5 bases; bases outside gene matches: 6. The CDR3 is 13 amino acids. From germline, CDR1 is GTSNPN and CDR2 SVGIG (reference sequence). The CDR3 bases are TGTGCCTGGAGCAAAGGGGGCTGGACTGAAGCTTTCTTT. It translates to CAWSKGGWTEAFF.

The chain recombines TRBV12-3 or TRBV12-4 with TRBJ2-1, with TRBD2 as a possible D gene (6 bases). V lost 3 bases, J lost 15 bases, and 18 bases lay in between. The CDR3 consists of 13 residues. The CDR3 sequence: CASSFSWDSPPFF. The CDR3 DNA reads TGTGCCAGCAGTTTTTCCTGGGACTCCCCCCCGTTCTTC.

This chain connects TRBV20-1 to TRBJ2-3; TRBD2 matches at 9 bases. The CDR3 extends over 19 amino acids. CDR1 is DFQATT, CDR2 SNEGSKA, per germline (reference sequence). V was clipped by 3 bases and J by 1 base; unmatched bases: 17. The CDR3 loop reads CSASQLGTSQSIRTDTQYF. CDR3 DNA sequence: TGCAGTGCTAGTCAACTTGGGACTAGCCAGAGTATCCGCACAGATACGCAGTATTTT.

Here the CDR3 reads CASSYRRGTDTQYF. CDR3 coding DNA: TGTGCCAGCAGTTACAGGCGGGGAACAGATACGCAGTATTTT. V gene TRBV6-2 or TRBV6-3 combines with J gene TRBJ2-3, with TRBD2 as a possible D gene (6 bases). V lost 2 bases to trimming and J lost 3 bases, with 9 bases between them. Germline assignment: CDR1 MNHEY and CDR2 SVGEGT. CDR3 length equals 14 residues.

CDR3 nucleotide sequence: TGTGCCAGCCACGAAAGCCGCTACACCTTC. Translation gives CASHESRYTF. This chain uses TRBV2 with TRBJ1-2, with unresolved D. CDR1 is SNHLY, CDR2 FYNNEI, per germline. Trimming removed 8 bases from V and 9 bases from J, with 10 bases in between. The CDR3 sequence is 10 residues long.

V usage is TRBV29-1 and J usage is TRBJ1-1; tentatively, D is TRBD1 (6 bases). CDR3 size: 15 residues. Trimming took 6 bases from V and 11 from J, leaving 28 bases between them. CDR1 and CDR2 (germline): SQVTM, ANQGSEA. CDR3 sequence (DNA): TGCAGCGTGCGTCCCGGCGGGGGGGCGTCGAAGGTGGCTTTCTTT. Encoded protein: CSVRPGGGASKVAFF.

The CDR3 here is CASSLGVGAFQETQYF. The CDR3, as DNA: TGTGCCAGCAGCTTAGGGGTTGGGGCCTTTCAAGAGACCCAGTACTTC. V usage is TRBV7-6 and J usage is TRBJ2-5; tentatively, D is TRBD1 (5 bases). Trimming took off 1 base at V and 2 bases at J, with 14 bases between the two ends. The CDR3 is 16 amino acids. Germline V gene sequence: CDR1 SGHVS, CDR2 FNYEAQ. Full variable domain (outside the CDR3, taken from reference TRBV7-6 and TRBJ2-5): GAGVSQSPRYKVTKRGQDVALRCDPISGHVSLYWYRQALGQGPEFLTYFNYEAQQDKSGLPNDRFSAERPEGSISTLTIQRTEQRDSAMYRCASSLGVGAFQETQYFGPGTRLLVL.

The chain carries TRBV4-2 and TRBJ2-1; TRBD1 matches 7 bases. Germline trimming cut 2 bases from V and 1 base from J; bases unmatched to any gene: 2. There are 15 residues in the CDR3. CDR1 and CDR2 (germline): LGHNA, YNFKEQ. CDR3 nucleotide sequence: TGTGCCAGCAGCCAAACGACAGGGTCCTACAATGAGCAGTTCTTC. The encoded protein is CASSQTTGSYNEQFF.

The CDR3 loop reads CASSLMAGSYNSPLHF. In DNA, the CDR3 is TGTGCCAGCAGCTTAATGGCAGGGTCTTATAATTCACCCCTCCACTTT. The genes are TRBV7-2 and TRBJ1-6; perhaps TRBD1 as D (5 bases). Germline V CDR1 and CDR2: SGHTA, FQGNSA. Trimming took off 2 bases at V and 4 bases at J, with 12 bases between the two ends. The CDR3 extends over 16 amino acids.

The CDR3 sequence is CASSQDRVYYGYTF. The CDR3, as DNA: TGTGCCAGCAGCCAAGACAGGGTATACTATGGCTACACCTTC. This chain uses TRBV3-1 (or the pseudogene TRBV3-2) with TRBJ1-2; D possibly corresponds to TRBD1 (5 bases). The CDR3 extends over 14 amino acids. The germline V gene encodes CDR1 LGHDT and CDR2 YNNKEL (reference sequence). V gave up 0 bases and J gave up 3 bases, with 8 bases separating them.

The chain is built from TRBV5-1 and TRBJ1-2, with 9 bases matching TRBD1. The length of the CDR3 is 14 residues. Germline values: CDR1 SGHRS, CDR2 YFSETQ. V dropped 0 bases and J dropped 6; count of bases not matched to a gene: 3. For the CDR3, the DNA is TGCGCCAGCAGCTTGGACAGGGGGCTACATGGCTACACCTTC. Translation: CASSLDRGLHGYTF.

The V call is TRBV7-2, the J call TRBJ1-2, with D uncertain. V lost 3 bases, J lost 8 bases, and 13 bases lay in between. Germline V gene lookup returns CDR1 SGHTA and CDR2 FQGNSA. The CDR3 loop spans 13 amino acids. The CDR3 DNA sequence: TGTGCCAGCAGCTTGTACGCGCCGGGGGGCTACACCTTC. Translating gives CASSLYAPGGYTF.

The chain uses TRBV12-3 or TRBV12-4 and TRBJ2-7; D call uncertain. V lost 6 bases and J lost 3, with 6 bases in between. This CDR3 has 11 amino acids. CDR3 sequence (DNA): TGTGCCAGCAGGCGGCTCTACGAGCAGTACTTC. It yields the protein CASRRLYEQYF.

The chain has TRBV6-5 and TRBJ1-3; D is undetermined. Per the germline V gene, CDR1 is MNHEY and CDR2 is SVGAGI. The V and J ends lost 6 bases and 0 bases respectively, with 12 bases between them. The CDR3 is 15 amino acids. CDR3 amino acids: CASRAGFSSGNTIYF. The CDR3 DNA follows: TGTGCCAGCAGAGCCGGGTTCTCCTCTGGAAACACCATATATTTT.

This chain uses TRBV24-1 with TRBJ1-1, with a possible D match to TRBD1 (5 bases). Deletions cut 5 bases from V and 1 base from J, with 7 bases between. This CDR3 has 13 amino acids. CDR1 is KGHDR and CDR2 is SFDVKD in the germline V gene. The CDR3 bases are TGTGCCACCAGTGTGGGGGGGAACACTGAAGCTTTCTTT. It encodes CATSVGGNTEAFF.

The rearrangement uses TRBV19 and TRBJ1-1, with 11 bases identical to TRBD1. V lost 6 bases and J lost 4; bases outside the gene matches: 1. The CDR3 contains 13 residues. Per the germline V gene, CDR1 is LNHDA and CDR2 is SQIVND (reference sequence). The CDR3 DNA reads TGTGCCAGTAGGGACAGGGGGCCCACTGAAGCTTTCTTT. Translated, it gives CASRDRGPTEAFF. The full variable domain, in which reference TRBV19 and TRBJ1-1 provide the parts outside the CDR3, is DGGITQSPKYLFRKEGQNVTLSCEQNLNHDAMYWYRQDPGQGLRLIYYSQIVNDFQKGDIAEGYSVSREKKESFPLTVTSAQKNPTAFYLCASRDRGPTEAFFGQGTRLTVV.

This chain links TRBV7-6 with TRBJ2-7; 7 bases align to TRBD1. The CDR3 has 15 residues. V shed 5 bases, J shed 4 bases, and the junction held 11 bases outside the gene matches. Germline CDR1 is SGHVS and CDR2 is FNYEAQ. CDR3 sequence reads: CASSPQQGSVYEQYF. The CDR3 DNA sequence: TGTGCCAGCAGCCCACAACAGGGGAGTGTGTACGAGCAGTACTTC.